This T cell receptor beta chain was sequenced in a study of blood T cell repertoires in COVID-19. Study overall: The United States, Italy and Spain supplied acute and convalescent COVID-19 samples. Sample material is recorded as cDNA or gDNA derived from T cells, B-cell-depleted T cells, or PBMCs.

Per the original data handling: For nucleated cells, counts were estimated from reference gene primer amplification. Profiled with immunoSEQ multiplex PCR; TCRdb holds only in-frame clones, not every one. Clonal size and the V and J genes are those of that table, whereas D and trimming came from the DNA. The sample includes more than 95,000 clones, roughly 80% of them seen just once. Germline CDR1 reads SGHAT; CDR2 reads FQNNGV. This CDR3 region has 17 residues. With 5 bases removed from V and 1 base from J, the gap between germline ends came to 18 bases. This TCR was recovered from a woman of 80 years or more with acute or convalescent COVID-19. The V call is TRBV11-2, the J call TRBJ1-5; D is possibly TRBD1 (6 bases). Sequenced material: peripheral blood. CDR3 residues: CASSPTTGSRSNQPQHF. The DNA for the CDR3 is TGTGCCAGCAGCCCCACAACAGGGTCGAGGAGCAATCAGCCCCAGCATTTT.